This record concerns one T cell receptor beta chain sequence. This record belongs to a study of siplizumab effects on memory and regulatory T cells. The protocol was immunoSEQ multiplex PCR, while the TCRdb copy is restricted to in-frame clones and leaves out a portion. The sample comprises some 110,000 clones, over 90% of which are singletons, and 0.55% to 0.8% rests with the top ten. Germline V gene sequence: CDR1 SGHKS, CDR2 YYEKEE (reference sequence). Unmatched junction bases numbered 11, after V lost 4 bases and J lost 5 bases. The CDR3 is 17 amino acids. This chain joins TRBV5-5 and TRBJ2-2; 10 nucleotides match TRBD1. The sequence derives from a human donor in good health. The source material was Tregs sorted from blood. DNA for the CDR3: TGTGCCAGCAGCCCGACAGGGGGCGCGATTAGAACCGGGGAGCTGTTTTTT. Translating gives CASSPTGGAIRTGELFF.